Listed below are T cell receptor beta chains from one sample, sequenced in a study of Ad26.COV2.S vaccination and SARS-CoV-2 variants. Libraries were prepared by immunoSEQ multiplex PCR; TCRdb keeps only in-frame clonotypes and omits some of them. The sample consists of roughly 140,000 clones, 70% to 90% of them appearing once. The specimen comprised peripheral blood, sampled after recovery from COVID-19. These receptors were collected from a human donor who had recovered from COVID-19. The CDR3 runs from the conserved cysteine through the conserved F or W. D genes are given only for firm matches. The size of a clone is reported for some rows only, either as once, few or many, or as a class for expanded clones.

>TRBJ1-2|.|13|TRBV28|.
CATQFTQYYGYTF
TGTGCCACCCAGTTTACACAATACTATGGCTACACCTTC
>TRBJ2-7|.|16|TRBV18|TRBD1
CASSPSSRQGIHEQYF
TGTGCCAGCTCACCAAGCTCGAGACAGGGGATCCACGAGCAGTACTTC
>TRBJ2-7|.|18|TRBV4-3|TRBD2
CASSQEPAGGGTTYEQYF
TGCGCCAGCAGCCAAGAGCCAGCGGGGGGAGGGACGACCTACGAGCAGTACTTC
>TRBJ2-7|.|13|TRBV20-1|.
CSASPAGTYEQYF
TGCAGTGCTAGTCCGGCGGGAACCTACGAGCAGTACTTC
>TRBJ1-1|.|13|TRBV12-3/TRBV12-4|.
CASSLGDKGSAFF
TGTGCCAGCAGTTTAGGAGACAAGGGATCAGCTTTCTTT
>TRBJ1-5|.|19|TRBV30|.
CAWSPRGGLNGLGNQPQHF
TGTGCCTGGAGTCCGAGGGGGGGCCTAAATGGTTTAGGCAATCAGCCCCAGCATTTT
>TRBJ2-3|.|13|TRBV7-2|.
CASSLGAFNTQYF
TGTGCCAGCAGCTTAGGGGCCTTCAATACGCAGTATTTT
>TRBJ2-3|once|15|TRBV7-8|.
CASSLVGRGTDTQYF
TGTGCCAGCAGCTTAGTTGGCAGGGGCACAGATACGCAGTATTTT
>TRBJ1-1|once|14|TRBV15|.
CATSRDLEATEAFF
TGTGCCACCAGCAGAGATTTGGAGGCTACTGAAGCTTTCTTT
>TRBJ1-1|.|15|TRBV9|.
CASSVGGGGDTEAFF
TGTGCCAGCAGCGTAGGTGGGGGGGGCGACACTGAAGCTTTCTTT
>TRBJ1-2|.|14|TRBV7-8|.
CASSREQGKNGYTF
TGTGCCAGCAGCCGGGAACAGGGAAAAAATGGCTACACCTTC
>TRBJ1-1|.|15|TRBV6-2/TRBV6-3|TRBD1
CASSYRQGWHTEAFF
TGTGCCAGCAGTTACCGACAGGGTTGGCACACTGAAGCTTTCTTT
>TRBJ1-5|.|13|TRBV12-3/TRBV12-4|.
CASSLGEIQPQHF
TGTGCCAGCAGTTTAGGAGAGATTCAGCCCCAGCATTTT
>TRBJ2-7|.|15|TRBV20-1|TRBD2
CSASLGRGGPYEQYF
TGCAGTGCTAGTCTGGGACGGGGGGGGCCCTACGAGCAGTACTTC
>TRBJ1-1|.|14|TRBV7-9|.
CASSLNGEDTGAFF
TGTGCCAGCAGCTTAAACGGGGAGGACACTGGGGCTTTCTTT
>TRBJ2-3|.|15|TRBV5-1|TRBD2
CASSFRLAGQDTQYF
TGCGCCAGCAGCTTCCGACTAGCGGGGCAGGATACGCAGTATTTT